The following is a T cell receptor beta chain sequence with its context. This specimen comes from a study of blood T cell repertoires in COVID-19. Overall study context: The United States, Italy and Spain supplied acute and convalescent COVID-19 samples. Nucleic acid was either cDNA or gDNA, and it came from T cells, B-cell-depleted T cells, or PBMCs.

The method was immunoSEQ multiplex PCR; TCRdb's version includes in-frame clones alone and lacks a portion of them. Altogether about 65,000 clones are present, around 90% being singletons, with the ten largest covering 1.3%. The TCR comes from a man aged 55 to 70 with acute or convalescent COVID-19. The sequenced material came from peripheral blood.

The CDR3 DNA reads TGTGCCAGCAGCTTAGATCGTATAGTAAACTCCCCGACTGGAAACACCATATATTTT. Protein sequence: CASSLDRIVNSPTGNTIYF. V usage is TRBV11-2 and J usage is TRBJ1-3, with no clear D. This CDR3 has 19 amino acids. V lost 0 bases to trimming and J lost 2 bases, with 20 bases between them. CDR1 is SGHAT, CDR2 FQNNGV, per germline. Complete variable domain (other parts from reference TRBV11-2 and TRBJ1-3): EAGVAQSPRYKIIEKRQSVAFWCNPISGHATLYWYQQILGQGPKLLIQFQNNGVVDDSQLPKDRFSAERLKGVDSTLKIQPAKLEDSAVYLCASSLDRIVNSPTGNTIYFGEGSWLTVV.